A selection of T cell receptor beta chains follows, all from one sample in a study of tissue T cells after allogeneic stem cell transplantation. Sequenced by immunoSEQ multiplex PCR; TCRdb stores in-frame clones only, minus some. The sample records 5,000 to 6,500 clones, around 60% being singletons. Sequencing used duodenum tissue, obtained at autopsy. These receptors were obtained from a woman aged 18-49 years with breast cancer. CDR3s include the opening cysteine and the closing phenylalanine or tryptophan. Fields, in order: J gene, V gene, CDR3 protein.

J gene: TRBJ2-6
V gene: TRBV9
CDR3 protein: CASSFQVTASGANVLTF

J gene: TRBJ2-7
V gene: TRBV5-1
CDR3 protein: CASRFRPGLSYEQYF

J gene: TRBJ1-6
V gene: TRBV7-2
CDR3 protein: CASSFVERGTLHF

J gene: TRBJ1-3
V gene: TRBV7-2
CDR3 protein: CASSSTLRGTIYF

J gene: TRBJ2-3
V gene: TRBV5-6
CDR3 protein: CASSLASGGIGTDTQYF

J gene: TRBJ1-1
V gene: TRBV18
CDR3 protein: CASSPATNTEAFF

J gene: TRBJ1-3
V gene: TRBV5-1
CDR3 protein: CASSPGHGNTIYF

J gene: TRBJ2-5
V gene: TRBV9
CDR3 protein: CASSGRGRAGETQYF

J gene: TRBJ2-1
V gene: TRBV4-3
CDR3 protein: CASSQGQLGQRFF

J gene: TRBJ2-7
V gene: TRBV29-1
CDR3 protein: CSVSGALHEQYF

J gene: TRBJ2-1
V gene: TRBV24-1
CDR3 protein: CATSTTSGRASYNEQFF

J gene: TRBJ2-1
V gene: TRBV4-2
CDR3 protein: CASSRPGTSGGINEQFF

J gene: TRBJ2-2
V gene: TRBV5-1
CDR3 protein: CASSLGLAGATGELFF

J gene: TRBJ2-7
V gene: TRBV7-9
CDR3 protein: CASSLDGRDEQYF

J gene: TRBJ2-7
V gene: TRBV3-1/TRBV3-2
CDR3 protein: CASSQGREWNEQYF

J gene: TRBJ2-1
V gene: TRBV7-9
CDR3 protein: CASSPSSGRPVYEQFF

J gene: TRBJ1-6
V gene: TRBV5-5
CDR3 protein: CASSLQGHSPLHF

J gene: TRBJ1-2
V gene: TRBV3-1/TRBV3-2
CDR3 protein: CASSQDRAGLYGYTF

J gene: TRBJ2-1
V gene: TRBV7-2
CDR3 protein: CASSLDSSFNEQFF

J gene: TRBJ1-2
V gene: TRBV3-1/TRBV3-2
CDR3 protein: CASSPEGRGWANYGYTF

J gene: TRBJ2-7
V gene: TRBV6-5
CDR3 protein: CASRTGGAPYEQYF

J gene: TRBJ1-5
V gene: TRBV15
CDR3 protein: CATSRGAGNQPQHF

J gene: TRBJ1-2
V gene: TRBV12-3/TRBV12-4
CDR3 protein: CASSLAGSRYTF

J gene: TRBJ1-1
V gene: TRBV5-1
CDR3 protein: CASSQTGGPEAFF

J gene: TRBJ1-6
V gene: TRBV5-1
CDR3 protein: CASSRRQGASYNSPLHF

J gene: TRBJ1-5
V gene: TRBV24-1
CDR3 protein: CATSDRRETQPQHF

J gene: TRBJ2-5
V gene: TRBV7-7
CDR3 protein: CASSFQAGAGETQYF